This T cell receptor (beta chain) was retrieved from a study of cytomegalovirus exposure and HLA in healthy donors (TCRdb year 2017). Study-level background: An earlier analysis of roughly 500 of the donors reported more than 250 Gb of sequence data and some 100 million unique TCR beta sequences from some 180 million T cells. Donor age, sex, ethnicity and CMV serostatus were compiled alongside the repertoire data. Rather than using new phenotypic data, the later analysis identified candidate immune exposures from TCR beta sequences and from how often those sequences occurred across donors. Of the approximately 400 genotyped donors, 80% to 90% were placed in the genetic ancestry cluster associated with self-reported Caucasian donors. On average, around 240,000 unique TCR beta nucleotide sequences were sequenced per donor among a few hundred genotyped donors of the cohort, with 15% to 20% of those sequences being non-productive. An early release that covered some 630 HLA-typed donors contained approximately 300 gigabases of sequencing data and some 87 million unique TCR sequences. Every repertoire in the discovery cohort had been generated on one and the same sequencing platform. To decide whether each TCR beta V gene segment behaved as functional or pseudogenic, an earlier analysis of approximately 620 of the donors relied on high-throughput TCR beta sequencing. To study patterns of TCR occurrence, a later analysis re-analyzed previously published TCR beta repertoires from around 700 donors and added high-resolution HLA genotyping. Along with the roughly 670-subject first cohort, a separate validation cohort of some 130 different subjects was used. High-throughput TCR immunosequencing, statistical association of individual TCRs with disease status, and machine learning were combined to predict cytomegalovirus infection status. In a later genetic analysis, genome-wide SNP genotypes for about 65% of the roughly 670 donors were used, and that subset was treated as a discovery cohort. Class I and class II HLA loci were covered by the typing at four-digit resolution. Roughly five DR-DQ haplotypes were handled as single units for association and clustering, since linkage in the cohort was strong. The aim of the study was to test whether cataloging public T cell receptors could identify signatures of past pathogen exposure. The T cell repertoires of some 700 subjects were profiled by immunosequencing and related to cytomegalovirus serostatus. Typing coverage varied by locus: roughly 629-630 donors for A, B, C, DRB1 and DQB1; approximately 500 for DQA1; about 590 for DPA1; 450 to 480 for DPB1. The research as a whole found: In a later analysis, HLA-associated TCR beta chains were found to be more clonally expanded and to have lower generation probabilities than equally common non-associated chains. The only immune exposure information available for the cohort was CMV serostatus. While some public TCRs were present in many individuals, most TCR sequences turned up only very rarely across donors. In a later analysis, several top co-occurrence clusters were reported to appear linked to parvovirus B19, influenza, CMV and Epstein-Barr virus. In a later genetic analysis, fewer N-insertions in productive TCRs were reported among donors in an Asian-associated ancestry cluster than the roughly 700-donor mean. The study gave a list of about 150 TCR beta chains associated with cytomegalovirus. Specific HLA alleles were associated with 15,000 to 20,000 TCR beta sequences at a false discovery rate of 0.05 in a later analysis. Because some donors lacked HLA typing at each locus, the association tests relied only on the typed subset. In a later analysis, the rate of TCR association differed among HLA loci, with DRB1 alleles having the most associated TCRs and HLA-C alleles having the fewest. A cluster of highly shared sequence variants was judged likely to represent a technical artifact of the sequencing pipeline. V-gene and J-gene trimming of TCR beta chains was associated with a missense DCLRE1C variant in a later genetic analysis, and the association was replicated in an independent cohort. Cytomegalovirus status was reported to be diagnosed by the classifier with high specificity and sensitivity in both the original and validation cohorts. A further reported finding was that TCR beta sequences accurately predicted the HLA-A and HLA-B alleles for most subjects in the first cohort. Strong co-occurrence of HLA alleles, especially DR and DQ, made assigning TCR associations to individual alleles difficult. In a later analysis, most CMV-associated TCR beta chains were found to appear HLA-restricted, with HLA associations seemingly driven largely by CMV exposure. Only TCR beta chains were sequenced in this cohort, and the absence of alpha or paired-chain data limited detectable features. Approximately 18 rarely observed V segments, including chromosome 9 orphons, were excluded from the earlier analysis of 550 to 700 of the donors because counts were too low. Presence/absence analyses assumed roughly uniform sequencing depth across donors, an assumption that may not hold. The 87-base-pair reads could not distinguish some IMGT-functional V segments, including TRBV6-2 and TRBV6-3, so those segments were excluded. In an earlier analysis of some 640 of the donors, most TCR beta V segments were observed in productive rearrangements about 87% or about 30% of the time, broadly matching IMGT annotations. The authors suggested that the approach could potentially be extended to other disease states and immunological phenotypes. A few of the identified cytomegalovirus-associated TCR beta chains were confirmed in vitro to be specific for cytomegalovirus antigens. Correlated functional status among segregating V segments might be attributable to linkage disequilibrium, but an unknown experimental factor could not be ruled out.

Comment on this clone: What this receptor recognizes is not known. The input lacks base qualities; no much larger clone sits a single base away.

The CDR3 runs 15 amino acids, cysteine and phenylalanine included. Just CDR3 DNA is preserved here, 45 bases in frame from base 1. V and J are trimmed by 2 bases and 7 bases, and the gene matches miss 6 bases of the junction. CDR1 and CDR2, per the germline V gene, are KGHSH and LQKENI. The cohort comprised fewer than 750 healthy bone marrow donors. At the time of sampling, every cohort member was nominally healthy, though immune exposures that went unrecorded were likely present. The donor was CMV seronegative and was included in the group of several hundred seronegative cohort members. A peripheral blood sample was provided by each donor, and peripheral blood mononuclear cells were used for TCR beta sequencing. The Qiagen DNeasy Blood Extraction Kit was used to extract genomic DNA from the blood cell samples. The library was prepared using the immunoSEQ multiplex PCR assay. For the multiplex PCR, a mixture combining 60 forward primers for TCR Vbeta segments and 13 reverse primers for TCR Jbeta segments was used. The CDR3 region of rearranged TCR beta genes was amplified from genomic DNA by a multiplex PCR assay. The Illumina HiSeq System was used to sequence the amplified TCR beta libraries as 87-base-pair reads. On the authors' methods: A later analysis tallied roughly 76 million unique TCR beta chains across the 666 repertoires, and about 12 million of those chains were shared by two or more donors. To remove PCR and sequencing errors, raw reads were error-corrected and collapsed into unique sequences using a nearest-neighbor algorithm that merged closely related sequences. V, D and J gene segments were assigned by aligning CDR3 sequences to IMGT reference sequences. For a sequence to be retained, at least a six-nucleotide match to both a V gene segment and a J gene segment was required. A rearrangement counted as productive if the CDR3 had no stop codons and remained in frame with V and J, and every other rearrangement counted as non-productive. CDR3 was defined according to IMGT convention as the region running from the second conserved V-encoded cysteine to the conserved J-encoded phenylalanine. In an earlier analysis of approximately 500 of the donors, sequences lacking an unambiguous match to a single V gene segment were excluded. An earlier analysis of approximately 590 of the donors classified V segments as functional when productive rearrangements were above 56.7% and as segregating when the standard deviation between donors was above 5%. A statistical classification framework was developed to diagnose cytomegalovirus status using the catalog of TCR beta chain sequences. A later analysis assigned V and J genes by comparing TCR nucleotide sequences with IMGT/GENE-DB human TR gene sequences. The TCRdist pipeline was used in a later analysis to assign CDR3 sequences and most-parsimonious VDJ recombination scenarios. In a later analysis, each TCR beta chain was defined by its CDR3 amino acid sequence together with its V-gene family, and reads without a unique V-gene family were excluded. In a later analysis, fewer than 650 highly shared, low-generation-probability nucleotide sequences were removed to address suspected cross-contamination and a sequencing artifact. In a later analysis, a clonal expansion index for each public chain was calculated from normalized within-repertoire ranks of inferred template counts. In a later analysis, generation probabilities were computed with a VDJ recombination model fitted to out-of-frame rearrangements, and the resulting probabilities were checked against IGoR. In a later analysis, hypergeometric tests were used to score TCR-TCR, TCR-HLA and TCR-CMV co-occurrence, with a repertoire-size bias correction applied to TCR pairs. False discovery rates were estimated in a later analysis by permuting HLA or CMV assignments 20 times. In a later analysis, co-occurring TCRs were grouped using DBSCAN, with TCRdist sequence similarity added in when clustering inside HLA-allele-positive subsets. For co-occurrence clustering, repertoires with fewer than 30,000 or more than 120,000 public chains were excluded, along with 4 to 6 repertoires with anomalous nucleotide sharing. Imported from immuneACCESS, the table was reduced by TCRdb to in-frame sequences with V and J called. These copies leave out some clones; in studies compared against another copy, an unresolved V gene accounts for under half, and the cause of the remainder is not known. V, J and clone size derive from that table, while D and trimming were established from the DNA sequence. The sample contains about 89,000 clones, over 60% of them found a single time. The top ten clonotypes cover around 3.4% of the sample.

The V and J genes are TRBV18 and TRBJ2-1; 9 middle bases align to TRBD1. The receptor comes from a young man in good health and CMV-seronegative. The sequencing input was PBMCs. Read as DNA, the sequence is TGTGCCAGCTCACCATCGGACAGGGGTTGGAATGAGCAGTTCTTC. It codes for CASSPSDRGWNEQFF. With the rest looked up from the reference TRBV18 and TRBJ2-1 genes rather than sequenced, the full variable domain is NAGVMQNPRHLVRRRGQEARLRCSPMKGHSHVYWYRQLPEEGLKFMVYLQKENIIDESGMPKERFSAEFPKEGPSILRIQQVVRGDSAAYFCASSPSDRGWNEQFFGPGTRLTVL.